This entry concerns a single T cell receptor beta chain. The clone's antigen remains unknown. No quality values exist for individual bases; no much larger clone is one base distant. Library method: PCR. The instrument given in TCRdb is NextSeq 500. Bulk TCR libraries were generated as previously described, with the TCR primers listed in Table S5 used. Total RNA was purified with the Qiagen AllPrep DNA/RNA kit. Before analysis, reads from multiple sequencing runs of the same library were pooled. The original methods were these. Only reads with exact TCR constant sequence were kept, trimmed to 150 nt, and grouped by their 12-nt molecular barcodes. Reads inside each barcode group were sub-clustered using a 15% Levenshtein threshold, and a quality-weighted consensus sequence was constructed for each RNA molecule. Non-functional sequences were excluded, and lower-count sequences lying one edit away from another sequence were also excluded. Barcode sub-clusters with fewer than 20% of the maximum read count were removed, based on fitting two negative binomial distributions. TCRdb reran the public reads through fastp at Q25 and MiXCR, keeping productive beta chains. Merged by CDR3 protein, the rows form single entries marked with the most common genes and DNA. The V and J calls and clone size come from TCRdb's table, not from the authors' own analysis. The sample table records about 630,000 distinct CDR3 sequences; 25% of these occur just once. Around 0.78% of the sample is taken by the ten largest.

The record originates from a study of molecular identifiers for immune sequencing clone quantification (dated by TCRdb to between 2017 and 2018). About the study as a whole: In a replicate experiment, RNA from about 21,000 or 97,000 naive CD8 T cells was split into five aliquots, four of which were sequenced. This methods study used CD8 T cells to benchmark TCR RNA copy counting and molecular-identifier clustering-based TCR repertoire sequencing (MIDCIRS).

From the cysteine up to the phenylalanine, the CDR3 has a length of 15 residues. The only DNA kept is the CDR3, 45 bases in frame from the first base. V loses 5 bases of germline sequence and J loses 2 bases, and the interval between the two ends is 16 bases. Based on the germline V gene, the CDR1 and CDR2 sequences are MGHRA and YSYEKL. Libraries of naive CD8 T cells were built from anywhere between about 17,000 and 1,000,000 sorted cells, with 10%, 30% or 50% of the purified RNA used. Naive CD8 T cells, defined as CD8+CD4-CCR7+CD45RA+, were FACS-sorted into RLT Plus buffer on a BD FACSAria II. Around 10 TCR copies' worth of Jurkat RNA were spiked into about 20,000-1,000,000 naive CD8 T cell samples to test detection sensitivity. CD8 T cells were enriched with RosetteSep CD8+ T Cell Enrichment Cocktail and Ficoll-Paque, followed by ACK red cell lysis. Overall study outcomes, separate from this receptor: Modeling indicated about three TCR RNA copies recovered per cell, compared with about 9.4 by digital PCR, which implies a capture efficiency of 25% to 35%. Naive libraries contained spiked-in Jurkat TCR RNA (around ten copies' worth), which is not part of the donor repertoire. Highly expanded clone sizes could be underestimated if identical TCR molecules share a barcode. In CMV-specific effector cells, over 99% of molecules were held by clones above 20 RNA copies, whereas under 1% of molecules were held by such clones in naive cells. When barcode sub-clustering was omitted, TCR diversity was inflated by chimeric consensus sequences, with chimeras reaching as high as 47%. Spiked-in Jurkat TCR RNA equivalent to a single cell was reported to be detectable even among one million naive CD8 T cells.

Sequenced sample: naive CD8+ T cells from blood, with Jurkat cell RNA spiked in. The cell subset or site label corresponds to: FACS-sorted CD8+CD4-CCR7+CD45RA+ naive T cells. The V and J segments used are TRBV4-1 and TRBJ2-7; TRBD1 could be the D gene, as 5 bases match. The source is a human donor in good health. Some libraries in this study had Jurkat cell RNA spiked in. Here the CDR3 is given as CASSAQGTNPYEQYF. At the DNA level, the sequence is TGCGCCAGCAGCGCCCAGGGCACCAACCCCTACGAGCAGTACTTC.